These 22 T cell receptor beta chains were sequenced from one sample in a study of CD8 T cells in Susac syndrome. RNA in amounts of 0.5 to 1 ug was reverse transcribed with random hexamers. TCRdb used MiXCR to reprocess the immunoSEQ multiplex PCR reads, holding one entry per CDR3 protein. This sample carries 150,000 to 200,000 distinct CDR3 sequences, roughly 94% of them seen once, and the ten largest clones take 0.085% to 0.095%. The sample consisted of CD4+ T cells from PBMCs. These receptors all stem from a human donor with multiple sclerosis.

The rearrangement joins TRBV20-1 to TRBJ2-6; 7 bases align to TRBD1. V lost 6 bases and J lost 3; bases outside the gene matches: 8. The CDR3 length is 15 residues. CDR1 DFQATT and CDR2 SNEGSKA come from the germline V gene (reference sequence). This CDR3 reads CSASSGDSGANVLTF. DNA of the CDR3: TGCAGTGCCTCGTCAGGGGACAGTGGGGCCAACGTCCTGACTTTC.

This chain joins TRBV5-1 and TRBJ2-5; the match to TRBD2 covers 8 bases. CDR3 length: 14 residues. Germline trimming cut 3 bases from V and 3 bases from J; bases unmatched to any gene: 4. In germline, CDR1 is SGHRS, CDR2 YFSETQ. CDR3 in DNA: TGCGCCAGCAGCTCGGGACTAGGCAAAGAGACCCAGTACTTC. Translation gives CASSSGLGKETQYF.

The rearrangement joins TRBV5-1 to TRBJ2-5, with TRBD2 matching over 8 bases. This CDR3 spans 15 amino acids. J lost 3 bases, V lost 0 bases, and 4 bases had no gene match. Germline V gives CDR1 SGHRS, CDR2 YFSETQ. CDR3: CASSLGGTREETQYF. CDR3 coding DNA: TGCGCCAGCAGCTTGGGCGGGACTAGGGAAGAGACCCAGTACTTC.

The chain has TRBV5-1 and TRBJ1-1; TRBD1 aligns across 10 bases. The CDR3 is 14 residues long. With V trimmed by 4 bases and J by 5 bases, 5 bases remained unmatched. Germline assignment: CDR1 SGHRS and CDR2 YFSETQ. CDR3 bases: TGCGCCAGCAGCCAAGGGGACAGGGGAACTGAAGCTTTCTTT. Its protein product is CASSQGDRGTEAFF. Variable domain in full (rest from reference TRBV5-1 and TRBJ1-1): KAGVTQTPRYLIKTRGQQVTLSCSPISGHRSVSWYQQTPGQGLQFLFEYFSETQRNKGNFPGRFSGRQFSNSRSEMNVSTLELGDSALYLCASSQGDRGTEAFFGQGTRLTVV.

The chain has TRBV29-1 and TRBJ2-5; perhaps TRBD1 as D (5 bases). V was pared by 0 bases and J by 4 bases, with 18 bases between. The CDR3 is 16 amino acids. Germline CDR1 reads SQVTM; CDR2 reads ANQGSEA. The CDR3, as DNA: TGCAGCGTTGAAGATCAGGGCTGGTTTGCGCGAGAGACCCAGTACTTC. Translating it yields CSVEDQGWFARETQYF.

The J gene is TRBJ2-3, the V gene TRBV12-3 or TRBV12-4; possible D gene TRBD2, 6 bases. The CDR3 spans 15 residues. V gave up 5 bases and J gave up 1 base, with 13 bases separating them. The CDR3 DNA sequence: TGTGCCAGCAGTGGTTTTGGCGGGGGCACAGATACGCAGTATTTT. This sequence encodes CASSGFGGGTDTQYF.

The V gene is TRBV29-1, the J gene TRBJ2-4; TRBD1 is a possible D gene (6 bases). The length of the CDR3 is 11 residues. Trimming shortened V by 4 bases and J by 6 bases, and 7 bases separated the two germline ends. The V gene's germline CDR1 is SQVTM and CDR2 ANQGSEA. The CDR3 nucleotides are TGCAGCGTTGTACAGGGAAACATTCAGTACTTC. The encoded protein is CSVVQGNIQYF.

The rearrangement joins TRBV6-2 or TRBV6-3 to TRBJ2-1; 9 bases fit TRBD2. The V segment lost 0 bases and the J segment 8 bases; nucleotides outside the gene matches: 11. Germline CDR1 is MNHEY and CDR2 is SVGEGT. The CDR3 covers 17 residues. The DNA of the CDR3 is TGTGCCAGCAGTTACTCTCCGGTGGCGGGAGGGTGGTATGAGCAGTTCTTC. Its protein is CASSYSPVAGGWYEQFF.

This chain links TRBV20-1 with TRBJ2-1; D may be TRBD2 (5 bases). Per germline, CDR1 DFQATT and CDR2 SNEGSKA (reference sequence). The CDR3 is 15 residues long. V was shortened by 5 bases and J by 0 bases, with 14 bases between the two germline ends. The CDR3 protein is CSAGSAAGSYNEQFF. The DNA of the CDR3 is TGCAGTGCTGGCAGCGCGGCGGGCTCCTACAATGAGCAGTTCTTC.

The chain is built from TRBV24-1 and TRBJ1-1; TRBD1 might be the D (5 bases). V was pared by 2 bases and J by 5 bases, with 5 bases between. CDR3 length: 12 amino acids. Per germline, CDR1 KGHDR and CDR2 SFDVKD. The CDR3 DNA is TGTGCCACCAGTGATTGGGGGACTGAAGCTTTCTTT. Translating it yields CATSDWGTEAFF.

CDR3 region: CASSQELYNEQFF. Here the CDR3 DNA reads TGTGCCAGCAGCCAAGAACTCTACAATGAGCAGTTCTTC. The gene calls are TRBV4-2 and TRBJ2-1; D is uncertain. Germline CDR1 LGHNA, CDR2 YNFKEQ. Deletions cut 0 bases from V and 3 bases from J, with 3 bases between. CDR3 length: 13 residues.

The J gene is TRBJ1-2, the V gene TRBV28; no clear D. Germline V gene data show CDR1 as MDHEN and CDR2 as SYDVKM. V lost 5 bases and J lost 6, with 7 bases in between. The length of the CDR3 is 11 residues. The CDR3 bases are TGTGCCAGCAGTGTGGGTGATGGCTACACCTTC. Amino acids: CASSVGDGYTF.

This sequence joins TRBV16 and TRBJ2-5; 7 nucleotides agree with TRBD2. Unmatched junction bases numbered 10, after V lost 4 bases and J lost 2 bases. This CDR3 contains 16 residues. Germline V gene sequence: CDR1 KGHSY, CDR2 FQNENV. CDR3 DNA: TGTGCCAGCAGCCGGCGGGGGACTGCGAATCAAGAGACCCAGTACTTC. Its protein is CASSRRGTANQETQYF.

V and J are TRBV7-2 and TRBJ2-7; D is possibly TRBD1 (6 bases). From germline, CDR1 is SGHTA and CDR2 FQGNSA. The CDR3 consists of 13 residues. Trimming cost V 7 bases and J 3 bases, with 13 bases left between them. DNA for the CDR3: TGTGCCAGCAAAGCAGGGGCAGACTACGAGCAGTACTTC. Amino acid sequence: CASKAGADYEQYF.

The V call is TRBV29-1, the J call TRBJ2-3; D is undetermined. CDR1 SQVTM and CDR2 ANQGSEA come from the germline V gene. V was trimmed by 7 bases and J by 5 bases, leaving 10 bases between them. This CDR3 has 11 amino acids. The CDR3 nucleotides read TGCAGCGGGACCGATGAAGATACGCAGTATTTT. Translation: CSGTDEDTQYF.

The chain couples TRBV20-1 to TRBJ1-1; D is unresolved. Germline V lookup: CDR1 DFQATT, CDR2 SNEGSKA (reference sequence). The germline V and J ends were trimmed by 2 bases and 1 base, with 8 bases remaining between them. This CDR3 contains 13 residues. The DNA for the CDR3 is TGCAGTGCTAGACCACCTGCGAACACTGAAGCTTTCTTT. This codes for CSARPPANTEAFF.

This chain uses TRBV12-3 or TRBV12-4 with TRBJ1-5, with TRBD1 matching 8 bases. V shed 6 bases, J shed 0 bases, and the junction held 4 bases outside the gene matches. The length of the CDR3 is 15 residues. In nucleotides, the CDR3 is TGTGCCAGCAGACAGGGGGTTTATAGCAATCAGCCCCAGCATTTT. Its translation is CASRQGVYSNQPQHF.

This clonotype has more than one count but fewer than ten. CDR3 DNA sequence: TGTGCCAGCAGAAGCTCCCTTGGGACAGGGGGACGCAGCACTGAAGCTTTCTTT. Its protein is CASRSSLGTGGRSTEAFF. The V and J genes are TRBV6-1 and TRBJ1-1, with TRBD1 identical over 11 bases. This CDR3 is built from 18 residues. The germline CDR1 and CDR2 sequences are MNHNS and SASEGT. The ends lost 6 bases at V and 4 bases at J; junction bases unmatched: 16.

The chain joins TRBV6-5 to TRBJ2-7; TRBD1 aligns across 9 bases. The V gene's germline CDR1 is MNHEY and CDR2 SVGAGI. V was pared by 11 bases and J by 5 bases, with 13 bases of the junction left unmatched. This CDR3 region has 14 residues. CDR3 amino acids: CASSSRDRAHEQYF. For the CDR3, the DNA is TGTGCCTCCTCCTCCCGGGACAGGGCCCACGAGCAGTACTTC.

The V call is TRBV4-1, the J call TRBJ2-2; 7 bases are shared with TRBD1. This CDR3 region has 16 residues. With 4 bases clipped from V and 5 bases from J, the junction kept 10 bases outside the gene matches. CDR1 and CDR2 from the germline V gene are MGHRA and YSYEKL. The CDR3: CASSLTIQTGTGELFF. The CDR3 region has the DNA TGCGCCAGCAGCCTAACTATTCAGACAGGGACCGGGGAGCTGTTTTTT.

The CDR3 DNA follows: TGTGCCAGCAGCGCCCAGGTCTCTGGGGCCAACGTCCTGACTTTC. This encodes CASSAQVSGANVLTF. The rearrangement joins TRBV11-2 to TRBJ2-6; D not certain. The V gene lost 5 bases and the J gene lost 0 bases, with 8 bases spanning the gap. There are 15 residues in the CDR3. The germline gives CDR1 SGHAT, CDR2 FQNNGV.

The chain has TRBV12-3 or TRBV12-4 and TRBJ2-4; D is ambiguous. CDR3 length: 13 residues. The V and J ends lost 2 bases and 7 bases respectively, with 9 bases between them. The CDR3 sequence is CASSLNYQNIQYF. CDR3 coding DNA: TGTGCCAGCAGTTTAAATTATCAGAACATTCAGTACTTC.